This T cell receptor (beta chain) was documented in a study of blood T cell repertoires in COVID-19. Across the study: Sources were T cells, B-cell-depleted T cells, or PBMCs; the material itself was cDNA or gDNA.

Profiling relied on immunoSEQ multiplex PCR, and the TCRdb table lists in-frame clones only, not all of them. The sample contains about 430,000 clones, nearly 90% of which appear only once. Participants were placed into cohorts based on the clinical history they reported. The study recruited exposed participants who had met a COVID-19 case within 2 weeks before entry. This receptor was obtained from a woman under 30 who had been exposed to COVID-19. Sequenced: PBMCs or T cells enriched from blood (not recorded which).

CDR3 residues: CASLPGLAGGLGEQFF. The CDR3 DNA is TGTGCCAGTCTCCCGGGACTAGCGGGGGGGCTAGGTGAGCAGTTCTTC. The chain has TRBV19 and TRBJ2-1; 16 bases match TRBD2. Germline assignment: CDR1 LNHDA and CDR2 SQIVND (reference sequence). The V and J ends lost 8 bases and 9 bases, in that order; junction bases with no gene match: 10. The CDR3 is made up of 16 amino acids.